Each of the 11 T cell receptor beta chains below was sequenced from the same sample in a study of cytomegalovirus exposure and HLA in healthy donors. PCR was performed using 60 Vbeta and 13 Jbeta primers. Method: immunoSEQ multiplex PCR; TCRdb's copy keeps in-frame clones and lacks some. The sample holds more than 95,000 clones, 75% to 85% seen once. Sequenced sample: PBMCs. These receptors were obtained from a young man in good health and CMV-seropositive.

V and J are TRBV5-1 and TRBJ1-2; TRBD1 might be the D (5 bases). Between the trimmed V and J ends, which lost 1 base and 3 bases, there was a span of 13 bases. The germline V gene encodes CDR1 SGHRS and CDR2 YFSETQ. This CDR3 is built from 15 residues. The CDR3 nucleotides read TGCGCCAGCAGCTTGCCCACTGACAGCCACTATGGCTACACCTTC. The encoded protein is CASSLPTDSHYGYTF.

The chain is built from TRBV15 and TRBJ2-1; 8 nucleotides align to TRBD2. With 2 bases clipped from V and 7 bases from J, the junction kept 4 bases outside the gene matches. CDR3 length: 14 residues. The germline V gene has CDR1 LNHNV and CDR2 YYDKDF (reference sequence). For the CDR3, the DNA is TGTGCCACCAGCAGACGGGAGGGTAGGAATGAGCAGTTCTTC. It specifies CATSRREGRNEQFF.

The chain joins TRBV30 to TRBJ1-3, with D possibly matching TRBD1 (5 bases). The CDR3 consists of 15 residues. CDR1 is GTSNPN, CDR2 SVGIG, per germline (reference sequence). V was pared by 2 bases and J by 0 bases, with 11 bases between. For the CDR3, the DNA is TGTGCCTGGAGTCCAATTGACAGCTCTGGAAACACCATATATTTT. This codes for CAWSPIDSSGNTIYF. Full variable domain (remainder filled in from reference TRBV30 and TRBJ1-3): SQTIHQWPATLVQPVGSPLSLECTVEGTSNPNLYWYRQAAGRGLQLLFYSVGIGQISSEVPQNLSASRPQDRQFILSSKKLLLSDSGFYLCAWSPIDSSGNTIYFGEGSWLTVV.

This clone showed up just a few times. The chain uses TRBV15 and TRBJ1-4; D not certain. The CDR3 spans 13 residues. In germline, CDR1 is LNHNV, CDR2 YYDKDF (reference sequence). V lost 0 bases to trimming and J lost 4 bases, with 3 bases between them. The CDR3 DNA is TGTGCCACCAGCAGAGATCTTAATGAAAAACTGTTTTTT. Translated, it gives CATSRDLNEKLFF.

The rearrangement uses TRBV6-5 and TRBJ1-1; D gene uncertain. Germline V gives CDR1 MNHEY, CDR2 SVGAGI. The CDR3 length is 15 residues. V lost 0 bases, J lost 8 bases, and 16 bases lay in between. CDR3 loop: CASSYSGSSTLEAFF. Here the CDR3 DNA reads TGTGCCAGCAGTTACTCAGGGAGTTCAACACTGGAAGCTTTCTTT.

J is TRBJ1-2 and V is TRBV13; D is uncertain. The CDR3 has 12 residues. CDR1 and CDR2 from the germline V gene are PRHDT and FYEKMQ (reference sequence). V was pared by 3 bases and J by 2 bases, with 4 bases between. The CDR3 sequence is CASSFLNYGYTF. The CDR3, as DNA: TGTGCCAGCAGCTTCCTCAACTATGGCTACACCTTC.

The V and J genes are TRBV15 and TRBJ2-1; D remains unclear. Germline V gene sequence: CDR1 LNHNV, CDR2 YYDKDF (reference sequence). V was clipped by 5 bases and J by 4 bases, with 18 bases between them. This CDR3 is 16 amino acids long. In nucleotides, the CDR3 is TGTGCCACCAGCGATGCCCGGTCCCACCCGTACAATGAGCAGTTCTTC. Translation: CATSDARSHPYNEQFF.

The chain employs TRBV23-1 and TRBJ2-5; D is unclear. The DNA matches TRBJ2-7 better at its end, which makes the J call doubtful. TRBV23-1 counts as an open reading frame of uncertain function. The CDR3 consists of 15 residues. DNA for the CDR3: TGCGCCAGCAGTCACCTCAAGACTCCCACCTACGAGCAGTACTTC. This encodes CASSHLKTPTYEQYF.

The chain is built from TRBV9 and TRBJ2-7; D might be TRBD1 (7 bases). Trimming stripped 3 bases from V and 0 bases from J, with 16 bases between. The CDR3 consists of 16 residues. Germline CDR1 and CDR2: SGDLS and YYNGEE. CDR3 coding DNA: TGTGCCAGCAGCGCTAGAGGAGGGGGCAACTCCTACGAGCAGTACTTC. It codes for CASSARGGGNSYEQYF.

The chain carries TRBV29-1 and TRBJ1-1; D not resolved. V lost 6 bases and J 5 bases, leaving 13 bases between the germline ends. Germline CDR1 and CDR2: SQVTM and ANQGSEA. The CDR3 is made up of 12 amino acids. In DNA form, the CDR3 reads TGCAGCGTGGCACCCCGGAGAACTGAAGCTTTCTTT. Its protein product is CSVAPRRTEAFF.

V is TRBV7-3 and J is TRBJ1-2; TRBD1 might be the D (5 bases). The germline V gene has CDR1 SGHTA and CDR2 FQGTGA. This CDR3 is built from 14 residues. Between the trimmed V and J ends, which lost 0 bases and 6 bases, there was a span of 11 bases. Here the CDR3 reads CASSLTGGVDGYTF. The DNA of the CDR3 is TGTGCCAGCAGCTTAACGGGAGGGGTGGATGGCTACACCTTC.